A single sample is the source of the 19 T cell receptor beta chains below, sequenced in a study of T cell repertoires in aging, cancer and after chemotherapy. The template was genomic DNA from peripheral blood, not RNA. Rearranged V-D-J TRB sequences were amplified with a mixed TRB-A/B primer pool. TCRdb re-called the multiplex PCR reads through MiXCR, storing one row per CDR3 protein. The repertoire has about 6,100 distinct CDR3 sequences, under 35% of them found once; the top ten carry approximately 30%. The sample taken for sequencing was blood. The origin of the receptors is a human donor with a blood cancer.

The V gene is TRBV7-2, the J gene TRBJ2-5; TRBD1 or TRBD2 may be the D gene (5 bases each). This CDR3 is 13 amino acids long. Germline CDR1 reads SGHTA; CDR2 reads FQGNSA. Deletions cut 5 bases from V and 1 base from J, with 8 bases between. CDR3 coding DNA: TGTGCCAGCAGCCGGGGCTTCCAAGAGACCCAGTACTTC. This sequence encodes CASSRGFQETQYF.

The sample holds a few counts of this clonotype. The chain recombines TRBV27 with TRBJ2-7; maybe TRBD2 (6 bases). The V gene lost 0 bases and the J gene lost 3 bases, with 12 bases spanning the gap. The CDR3 extends over 15 amino acids. CDR1 is MNHEY, CDR2 SMNVEV, per germline (reference sequence). The CDR3 region is CASSLSASASYEQYF. CDR3 sequence (DNA): TGTGCCAGCAGTTTATCGGCTAGCGCGAGCTACGAGCAGTACTTC.

The J gene is TRBJ2-7, the V gene TRBV6-1; D not certain. CDR1 MNHNS and CDR2 SASEGT come from the germline V gene. Trimming took 5 bases from V and 3 from J, leaving 14 bases between them. This CDR3 is 14 amino acids long. The CDR3 sequence: CASSKWIAGYEQYF. The DNA for the CDR3 is TGTGCCAGCAGTAAATGGATCGCCGGCTACGAGCAGTACTTC.

There are a few counts of this clonotype. The rearrangement uses TRBV6-1 and TRBJ2-5; tentative D call: TRBD1 (5 bases). CDR1 MNHNS and CDR2 SASEGT come from the germline V gene. Trimming left V 3 bases short and J 2 bases short, with 19 bases between. CDR3 size: 17 residues. The CDR3 DNA reads TGTGCCAGCAGTGAGCTGAAGGGGTGGAGTTTTCAAGAGACCCAGTACTTC. Amino acids: CASSELKGWSFQETQYF.

This chain connects TRBV6-5 to TRBJ2-5, with TRBD2 identical over 13 bases. J lost 5 bases, V lost 6 bases, and 3 bases had no gene match. The CDR3 sequence is 14 residues long. Germline V CDR1 and CDR2: MNHEY, SVGAGI. CDR3 bases: TGTGCCAGCAGCTGGACTAGCGGGAGCGAGACCCAGTACTTC. Translated, it gives CASSWTSGSETQYF.

This clonotype came up a few times. Germline is not matched at one junction end, which may reflect a read error. The rearrangement joins TRBV4-3 to TRBJ1-6, with D maybe TRBD1 (6 bases). The length of the CDR3 is 16 residues. Germline values: CDR1 LGHNA, CDR2 YSLEER. CDR3 sequence (DNA): TGTGCCAGCAGCCAAGATAGTTGGACAGCCTATTCACCCCTCCACTTT. Protein: CASSQDSWTAYSPLHF.

This clonotype is deemed medium-sized. The J gene is TRBJ2-2, the V gene TRBV27; D call uncertain. The length of the CDR3 is 15 residues. Trimming cost V 2 bases and J 5 bases, with 12 bases left between them. Germline CDR1 and CDR2: MNHEY and SMNVEV (reference sequence). The CDR3 spells CASSLTRYVTGELFF. The CDR3 nucleotides are TGTGCCAGCAGTTTAACGAGGTATGTTACCGGGGAGCTGTTTTTT.

The chain combines TRBV7-9 with TRBJ2-3, with D possibly being TRBD1 or TRBD2 (5 bases each). Germline values: CDR1 SEHNR, CDR2 FQNEAQ (reference sequence). Between the trimmed V and J ends, which lost 5 bases and 5 bases, there was a span of 14 bases. The CDR3 consists of 14 residues. The CDR3 nucleotides read TGTGCCAGCAGCCCCGGGACCGCGTTAGATACGCAGTATTTT. This sequence encodes CASSPGTALDTQYF.

The V call is TRBV19, the J call TRBJ1-2, with 10 bases matching TRBD1. With V trimmed by 7 bases and J by 7 bases, 6 bases remained unmatched. The CDR3 extends over 13 amino acids. Germline loops: CDR1 LNHDA, CDR2 SQIVND (reference sequence). CDR3 sequence: CASITGTGVGYTF. The CDR3, as DNA: TGTGCCAGTATAACCGGGACAGGGGTTGGCTACACCTTC.

This clonotype was detected a few times. This chain uses TRBV12-3 or TRBV12-4 with TRBJ2-7; 9 nucleotides match TRBD2. The CDR3 has 14 amino acids. V trimming: 5 bases; J trimming: 6 bases; junction bases outside the gene matches: 8. The CDR3: CASSSKRGVFEQYF. The CDR3 region has the DNA TGTGCCAGCAGTAGTAAGCGGGGGGTCTTCGAGCAGTACTTC.

The CDR3 nucleotides are TGTGCCAGTAGTGTAGGGTTTCGGGCTGAAGCTTTCTTT. Amino acid sequence: CASSVGFRAEAFF. This chain joins TRBV19 and TRBJ1-1; D not resolved. CDR3 size: 13 residues. CDR1 and CDR2 from the germline V gene are LNHDA and SQIVND (reference sequence). The ends were cut back, 5 bases at V and 6 bases at J, with 13 bases in the middle. Full variable domain (outside the CDR3, taken from reference TRBV19 and TRBJ1-1): DGGITQSPKYLFRKEGQNVTLSCEQNLNHDAMYWYRQDPGQGLRLIYYSQIVNDFQKGDIAEGYSVSREKKESFPLTVTSAQKNPTAFYLCASSVGFRAEAFFGQGTRLTVV.

The V and J genes are TRBV20-1 and TRBJ1-4; D is unclear. The CDR3 extends over 13 amino acids. The V gene lost 8 bases and the J gene lost 5 bases, with 15 bases spanning the gap. Germline CDR1 DFQATT, CDR2 SNEGSKA (reference sequence). The CDR3 DNA is TGCAGTTTTAGGAGAGGGCCAAATGAAAAACTGTTTTTT. Translated, it gives CSFRRGPNEKLFF.

This chain joins TRBV4-2 and TRBJ2-7; no definite D call. The length of the CDR3 is 13 residues. The V end lost 5 bases, the J end lost 5 bases, and 13 bases lay between the germline ends. Germline V lookup: CDR1 LGHNA, CDR2 YNFKEQ. As DNA, the CDR3 is TGTGCCAGCAGCTTAGATCGGCCTAACGAGCAGTACTTC. Translating gives CASSLDRPNEQYF.

This clonotype was counted only a few times. The rearrangement uses TRBV19 and TRBJ2-1, with D uncertain. Between the trimmed V and J ends, which lost 4 bases and 7 bases, there was a span of 11 bases. The germline V gene encodes CDR1 LNHDA and CDR2 SQIVND (reference sequence). CDR3 length: 13 amino acids. The CDR3 loop reads CASSRTTPNEQFF. DNA for the CDR3: TGTGCCAGTAGTAGAACTACCCCTAATGAGCAGTTCTTC.

CDR3 amino acids: CASSFNNLINYGYTF. CDR3 sequence (DNA): TGTGCCAGCAGTTTTAACAACCTCATTAACTATGGCTACACCTTC. The chain has TRBV6-5 and TRBJ1-2, with D uncertain. This CDR3 comprises 15 residues. The germline gives CDR1 MNHEY, CDR2 SVGAGI. V was clipped by 4 bases and J by 1 base, with 13 bases between them.

Sample share makes this clonotype medium-sized. V and J are TRBV29-1 and TRBJ2-3, with a weak D call TRBD2 (5 bases). V was cut by 1 base and J by 7 bases, with 12 bases left in between. Germline CDR1 SQVTM, CDR2 ANQGSEA. This CDR3 spans 13 amino acids. The CDR3 bases are TGCAGCGTTGAAGGGCAGGTAGCGTATACGCAGTATTTT. Translating it yields CSVEGQVAYTQYF.

The table lists this clonotype with a few counts. The chain uses TRBV5-6 and TRBJ2-5, with TRBD2 matching 15 bases. This CDR3 contains 18 residues. V shed 4 bases and J 7 bases; nucleotides not matched to a gene: 14. Per germline, CDR1 SGHDT and CDR2 YYEEEE. CDR3 bases: TGTGCCAGCAGCCCAGACGGACTAGCGGGAGGGCCCTACGGGACCCAGTACTTC. Residues: CASSPDGLAGGPYGTQYF. Looking up the rest from reference TRBV5-6 and TRBJ2-5 gives the full variable domain: DAGVTQSPTHLIKTRGQQVTLRCSPKSGHDTVSWYQQALGQGPQFIFQYYEEEERQRGNFPDRFSGHQFPNYSSELNVNALLLGDSALYLCASSPDGLAGGPYGTQYFGPGTRLLVL.

The chain links TRBV6-5 to TRBJ2-7; D gene unclear. Germline V CDR1 and CDR2: MNHEY, SVGAGI. The CDR3 length is 13 residues. V was shortened by 7 bases and J by 1 base, with 11 bases between the two germline ends. CDR3 protein: CASTGSLSYEQYF. DNA of the CDR3: TGTGCCAGCACCGGCTCTCTATCCTACGAGCAGTACTTC.

This rearrangement joins TRBV6-5 to TRBJ2-1, with D perhaps TRBD1 (5 bases). The germline V gene encodes CDR1 MNHEY and CDR2 SVGAGI. The CDR3 has 11 residues. Trimming cost V 6 bases and J 10 bases, with 10 bases left between them. The CDR3, as DNA: TGTGCCAGCAGAAGACAGAGAGAGCAGTTCTTC. It yields the protein CASRRQREQFF.